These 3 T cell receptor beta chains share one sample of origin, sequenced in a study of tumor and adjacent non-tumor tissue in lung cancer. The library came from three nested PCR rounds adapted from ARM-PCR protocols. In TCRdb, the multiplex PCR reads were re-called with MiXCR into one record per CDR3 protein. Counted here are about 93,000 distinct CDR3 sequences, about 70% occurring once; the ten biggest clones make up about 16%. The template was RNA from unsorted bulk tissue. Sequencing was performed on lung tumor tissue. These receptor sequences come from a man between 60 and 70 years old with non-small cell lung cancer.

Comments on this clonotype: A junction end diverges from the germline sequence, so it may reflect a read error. CDR3 in amino acids: CASSAADTQYF. The DNA of the CDR3 is TGTGCCAGCTCAGCCGCAGACACGCAGTATTTT. The chain has TRBV18 and TRBJ2-3; D is uncertain. The CDR3 consists of 11 residues. The germline V gene encodes CDR1 KGHSH and CDR2 LQKENI.

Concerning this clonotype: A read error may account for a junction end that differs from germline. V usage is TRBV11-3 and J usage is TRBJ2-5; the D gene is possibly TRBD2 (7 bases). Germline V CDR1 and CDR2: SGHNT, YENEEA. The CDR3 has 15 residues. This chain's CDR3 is CANSLGGGKQETQYF. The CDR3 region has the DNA TGTGCCAACAGCTTAGGGGGGGGGAAACAAGAGACTCAGTACTTC.

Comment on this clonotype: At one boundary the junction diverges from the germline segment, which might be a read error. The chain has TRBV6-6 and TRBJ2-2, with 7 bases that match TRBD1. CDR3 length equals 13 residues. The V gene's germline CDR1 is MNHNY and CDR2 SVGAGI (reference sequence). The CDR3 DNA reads TGTGCCAGCACCTATGAGGGGGCCGGGGAGATGTTTTTT. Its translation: CASTYEGAGEMFF.